The 19 T cell receptor beta chains in this list originate from one sample, sequenced in a study of graft-versus-host responses after intestinal transplantation. Assay used: immunoSEQ multiplex PCR; TCRdb lists only in-frame clones, some missing. This table has approximately 20,000 clones, roughly 86% appearing once. The starting material was PBMCs, obtained 220 to 240 days after intestinal transplant. These receptor sequences come from a human patient who received an intestinal transplant, so some T cells may come from the graft donor.

The chain carries TRBV6-1 and TRBJ2-7, with D tentatively TRBD2 (6 bases). The V gene lost 10 bases and the J gene lost 3 bases, with 16 bases spanning the gap. CDR1 MNHNS and CDR2 SASEGT come from the germline V gene. CDR3 length: 13 amino acids. The CDR3 DNA reads TGTGCCACCGGGGGAGGATCGGGCTACGAGCAGTACTTC. It specifies CATGGGSGYEQYF.

V gene TRBV19 combines with J gene TRBJ1-1, with D uncertain. The V and J ends lost 3 bases and 7 bases respectively, with 9 bases between them. This CDR3 region has 12 residues. The germline gives CDR1 LNHDA, CDR2 SQIVND (reference sequence). In DNA form, the CDR3 reads TGTGCCAGTAGTATTTCCGGCGATGAAGCTTTCTTT. Translating it yields CASSISGDEAFF.

The chain employs TRBV2 and TRBJ2-7, with 13 positions matching TRBD2. Unmatched junction bases numbered 6, after V lost 6 bases and J lost 4 bases. Germline assignment: CDR1 SNHLY and CDR2 FYNNEI. The CDR3 is 15 residues long. The CDR3 here is CASRDGTSGVYEQYF. CDR3 bases: TGTGCCAGCAGGGACGGGACTAGCGGGGTATACGAGCAGTACTTC. The full variable domain, rest sourced from reference TRBV2 and TRBJ2-7, is EPEVTQTPSHQVTQMGQEVILRCVPISNHLYFYWYRQILGQKVEFLVSFYNNEISEKSEIFDDQFSVERPDGSNFTLKIRSTKLEDSAMYFCASRDGTSGVYEQYFGPGTRLTVT.

The count of this clone is one. The chain has TRBV4-1 and TRBJ2-7; D possibly corresponds to TRBD1 (5 bases). This CDR3 has 17 residues. Trimming pared 0 bases from V and 2 bases from J, leaving 17 bases between. The germline V gene encodes CDR1 MGHRA and CDR2 YSYEKL. CDR3 loop: CASSQEYRGFGTYEQYF. As DNA, the CDR3 is TGCGCCAGCAGCCAAGAGTATAGGGGTTTTGGCACCTACGAGCAGTACTTC.

This clone was observed a handful of times. V is TRBV4-2 and J is TRBJ1-1; tentatively, D is TRBD1 (5 bases). The CDR3 consists of 16 residues. V was clipped by 5 bases and J by 6 bases, with 22 bases between them. The germline V gene encodes CDR1 LGHNA and CDR2 YNFKEQ. The CDR3 loop is CASSLVRGDKRPEAFF. In DNA form, the CDR3 reads TGTGCCAGCAGCTTGGTCCGGGGCGACAAGAGGCCTGAAGCTTTCTTT.

V usage is TRBV4-1 and J usage is TRBJ2-2; no firm D call. CDR1 and CDR2 from the germline V gene are MGHRA and YSYEKL. V shed 4 bases and J shed 7 bases, with 7 bases lying between them. CDR3 length equals 12 residues. The chain's CDR3 is CASSPFVGELFF. The CDR3, as DNA: TGCGCCAGCAGCCCTTTCGTCGGGGAGCTGTTTTTT.

The chain uses TRBV7-6 and TRBJ2-3; TRBD1 is a possible D gene (5 bases). V gave up 5 bases and J gave up 4 bases, with 13 bases separating them. This CDR3 comprises 14 residues. Germline V gene data show CDR1 as SGHVS and CDR2 as FNYEAQ. As DNA, the CDR3 is TGTGCCAGCAGCCTCCCAGGGCATCCAGATACGCAGTATTTT. This gives the protein CASSLPGHPDTQYF.

This chain links TRBV21-1 with TRBJ2-7; TRBD1, the table's D call, was not compared with the DNA. TRBV21-1 is shown as a pseudogene. CDR3 length equals 15 residues. The CDR3 loop is CATTRGGRGYYEQYF. For the CDR3, the DNA is TGTGCCACCACCCGCGGAGGCAGGGGGTACTACGAGCAGTACTTC.

The J gene is TRBJ2-4, the V gene TRBV7-9; 7 nucleotides agree with TRBD2. Trimming removed 5 bases from V and 5 bases from J; junction bases left unmatched: 12. There are 16 residues in the CDR3. CDR1 and CDR2 (germline): SEHNR, FQNEAQ (reference sequence). The CDR3 DNA reads TGTGCCAGCAGCCCACGTCCGAGCGGGGCGGAAAACATTCAGTACTTC. As protein: CASSPRPSGAENIQYF.

V and J are TRBV18 and TRBJ1-3, with D perhaps TRBD1 (6 bases). This CDR3 contains 16 residues. Germline CDR1 reads KGHSH; CDR2 reads LQKENI. V was pared by 3 bases and J by 3 bases, with 15 bases between. In DNA, the CDR3 is TGTGCCAGCTCACCCCCCGCGGGGGGCGTTGGAAACACCATATATTTT. Translation gives CASSPPAGGVGNTIYF.

This chain links TRBV5-8 with TRBJ2-7; the D is unclear. Germline V CDR1 and CDR2: SGHTS, YDEGEE. The length of the CDR3 is 13 residues. V was shortened by 4 bases and J by 0 bases, with 8 bases between the two germline ends. The DNA for the CDR3 is TGTGCCAGCAGCATTGGACCCTCCTACGAGCAGTACTTC. Translating it yields CASSIGPSYEQYF. The whole variable domain, remainder taken from reference TRBV5-8 and TRBJ2-7, is EAGVTQSPTHLIKTRGQQATLRCSPISGHTSVYWYQQALGLGLQFLLWYDEGEERNRGNFPPRFSGRQFPNYSSELNVNALELEDSALYLCASSIGPSYEQYFGPGTRLTVT.

The V call is TRBV28, the J call TRBJ1-2; the match to TRBD1 covers 7 bases. This CDR3 region has 14 residues. Germline V CDR1 and CDR2: MDHEN, SYDVKM. Germline trimming cut 5 bases from V and 2 bases from J; bases unmatched to any gene: 5. This CDR3 reads CASSTGQANYGYTF. The CDR3 DNA reads TGTGCCAGCAGTACCGGACAGGCGAACTATGGCTACACCTTC.

This clone was detected only once. This sequence joins TRBV1 and TRBJ2-6; the table's D call TRBD2 went unverified against the DNA. TRBV1 is recorded as a pseudogene. The CDR3 covers 17 residues. The CDR3, as DNA: TGCACCAGCAGCCAGGAAGGTACTATCTCTGGGGCCAACGTCCTGACTTTC. This codes for CTSSQEGTISGANVLTF.

To note about this clone: One end of the junction fails to match germline, which may point to a read error. This sequence joins TRBV6-4 and TRBJ2-2; 9 bases agree with TRBD2. Germline assignment: CDR1 MRHNA and CDR2 SNTAGT. The CDR3 is 14 amino acids. CDR3 in DNA: TGTGCCAGCGGTGAGCGGGGGGACACCGGGGAGCTGTTTTTT. Protein: CASGERGDTGELFF.

The V call is TRBV7-9, the J call TRBJ1-1; weak D call: TRBD1 (5 bases). This CDR3 spans 16 amino acids. Germline V gene data show CDR1 as SEHNR and CDR2 as FQNEAQ (reference sequence). Trimming removed 5 bases at V and 0 bases at J, with 16 bases between. The CDR3 spells CASSPITGLMNTEAFF. The CDR3, as DNA: TGTGCCAGCAGCCCTATCACAGGACTCATGAACACTGAAGCTTTCTTT.

The J gene is TRBJ2-5, the V gene TRBV21-1. Gene TRBJ2-7 matches the end of the DNA better, so the J call may be wrong. TRBV21-1 is marked as a pseudogene. The CDR3 runs to 17 residues. CDR3 bases: TGTGCCAGCAGCAACGACAAATGGGCGAGTATAGCCTACGAGCAGTACTTC. This gives the protein CASSNDKWASIAYEQYF.

This rearrangement joins TRBV4-2 to TRBJ2-2; unclear D gene. Trimming pared 6 bases from V and 5 bases from J, leaving 13 bases between. The CDR3 consists of 14 residues. The germline V gene encodes CDR1 LGHNA and CDR2 YNFKEQ. The CDR3 region has the DNA TGTGCCAGCAGACTGGCAAAGTCTACCGGGGAGCTGTTTTTT. Translation: CASRLAKSTGELFF.

CDR3 region: CASSLPVSTDTQYF. DNA for the CDR3: TGTGCCAGCAGCTTACCGGTTAGCACAGATACGCAGTATTTT. V and J are TRBV7-9 and TRBJ2-3; no clear D gene. Trimming stripped 2 bases from V and 0 bases from J, with 6 bases between. Germline assignment: CDR1 SEHNR and CDR2 FQNEAQ (reference sequence). This CDR3 has 14 residues.

This chain joins TRBV6-6 and TRBJ2-3; D unclear. The CDR3 is 11 residues long. V lost 5 bases to trimming and J lost 10 bases, with 10 bases between them. CDR1 is MNHNY and CDR2 is SVGAGI in the germline V gene (reference sequence). DNA for the CDR3: TGTGCCAGCAGTAATCGGGTTGCGCAGTATTTT. Protein: CASSNRVAQYF.